A single sample gave rise to the 11 T cell receptor beta chains below, sequenced in a study of blood T cells in healthy people across ages. Then a second PCR, running roughly 6 to 12 cycles, was carried out with a sample-barcoded 5' primer and a J-beta primer mix. One entry per CDR3 protein, called by TCRdb with MiXCR from the 5' RACE reads. The data show over a million distinct CDR3 sequences, with approximately 26% seen just once and less than 0.75% held by the top ten. The sample also formed part of further work on T cells of mothers and their children.

Specimen: blood. The receptors stem from a girl aged 2 to 10 in good health.

This clonotype was counted a few times. The chain couples TRBV7-2 to TRBJ1-4, with D hard to call. The CDR3 spans 14 residues. Germline assignment: CDR1 SGHTA and CDR2 FQGNSA. The V gene lost 2 bases and the J gene lost 6 bases, with 10 bases spanning the gap. The CDR3 here is CASSLSAGDEKLFF. DNA for the CDR3: TGTGCCAGCAGCTTAAGTGCCGGCGATGAAAAACTGTTTTTT.

The rearrangement links TRBV5-1 to TRBJ1-3; D unresolved. This CDR3 comprises 17 residues. V was clipped by 4 bases and J by 5 bases, with 22 bases between them. The germline gives CDR1 SGHRS, CDR2 YFSETQ. The CDR3 DNA reads TGCGCCAGCAGCGAAGGGCTTTTGAAGGGAATGAGAAACACCATATATTTT. The encoded protein is CASSEGLLKGMRNTIYF.

This clonotype was observed a handful of times. The chain carries TRBV10-3 and TRBJ1-2, with 7 bases identical to TRBD1. The CDR3 runs 14 residues. The V gene's germline CDR1 is ENHRY and CDR2 SYGVKD. Germline trimming cut 6 bases from V and 2 bases from J; bases unmatched to any gene: 6. This chain's CDR3 is CAIRPETGNYGYTF. In DNA, the CDR3 is TGTGCCATCAGGCCCGAGACAGGGAACTATGGCTACACCTTC.

V is TRBV9 and J is TRBJ1-5; D possibly corresponds to TRBD1 (5 bases). The V and J ends lost 0 bases and 3 bases respectively, with 10 bases between them. From germline, CDR1 is SGDLS and CDR2 YYNGEE. CDR3 length equals 15 residues. CDR3: CASSVDRQNNQPQHF. The CDR3 DNA follows: TGTGCCAGCAGCGTAGACAGACAGAACAATCAGCCCCAGCATTTT.

This chain uses TRBV19 with TRBJ1-2; TRBD1 aligns across 7 bases. This CDR3 spans 15 amino acids. V lost 5 bases to trimming and J lost 8 bases; unmatched junction nucleotides: 14. Germline V gene lookup returns CDR1 LNHDA and CDR2 SQIVND (reference sequence). The CDR3 here is CASSFESGTDHGYTF. In DNA form, the CDR3 reads TGTGCCAGTAGTTTTGAGTCCGGGACAGACCACGGCTACACCTTC.

In this sample, this clonotype turned up a few times. This chain uses TRBV29-1 with TRBJ1-1; the D gene is possibly TRBD1 (6 bases). Germline loops: CDR1 SQVTM, CDR2 ANQGSEA. The CDR3 totals 11 residues. With 6 bases removed from V and 4 bases from J, the gap between germline ends came to 9 bases. CDR3 coding DNA: TGCAGCGTAATACAGGGCACTGAAGCTTTCTTT. This sequence encodes CSVIQGTEAFF. Full variable domain (outside the CDR3, taken from reference TRBV29-1 and TRBJ1-1): SAVISQKPSRDICQRGTSLTIQCQVDSQVTMMFWYRQQPGQSLTLIATANQGSEATYESGFVIDKFPISRPNLTFSTLTVSNMSPEDSSIYLCSVIQGTEAFFGQGTRLTVV.

The chain has TRBV29-1 and TRBJ2-5, with unresolved D. This CDR3 is 12 amino acids long. The V gene's germline CDR1 is SQVTM and CDR2 ANQGSEA. V was clipped by 2 bases and J by 5 bases, with 9 bases between them. The CDR3 loop is CSVEPFGETQYF. The CDR3 DNA reads TGCAGCGTTGAACCGTTCGGGGAGACCCAGTACTTC.

In nucleotides, the CDR3 is TGCGCCAGCAGCGACAGGGCGATGGACAATGAGCAGTTCTTC. Translating gives CASSDRAMDNEQFF. The chain recombines TRBV5-1 with TRBJ2-1, with TRBD1 matching over 7 bases. Germline values: CDR1 SGHRS, CDR2 YFSETQ. Germline trimming cut 4 bases from V and 5 bases from J; bases unmatched to any gene: 6. The CDR3 sequence is 14 residues long.

About this clonotype itself: The junction departs from the called germline gene at one end, perhaps through a read error. The chain is built from TRBV11-1 and TRBJ2-5; 8 nucleotides align to TRBD2. CDR1 and CDR2 (germline): SGHAT, FQDESV (reference sequence). The CDR3 is 14 amino acids. In DNA, the CDR3 is TGTGCCAGCAGCTTATTACGGGAGGGGAATGAGCAGTCCTTC. This encodes CASSLLREGNEQSF.

The rearrangement links TRBV25-1 to TRBJ2-7; 10 bases match TRBD1. The V gene's germline CDR1 is MGHDK and CDR2 SYGVNS. V dropped 6 bases and J dropped 3; count of bases not matched to a gene: 8. The CDR3 is 15 amino acids. The CDR3 region is CASSDWDRGNYEQYF. The CDR3 DNA follows: TGTGCCAGCAGCGACTGGGACAGGGGAAACTACGAGCAGTACTTC.

The rearrangement joins TRBV29-1 to TRBJ2-5; D is unclear. This CDR3 spans 13 amino acids. Looked up from germline, CDR1 is SQVTM and CDR2 is ANQGSEA. The V gene lost 1 base and the J gene lost 2 bases, with 8 bases spanning the gap. Here the CDR3 reads CSVEGEGQETQYF. CDR3 coding DNA: TGCAGCGTTGAAGGGGAAGGGCAAGAGACCCAGTACTTC.